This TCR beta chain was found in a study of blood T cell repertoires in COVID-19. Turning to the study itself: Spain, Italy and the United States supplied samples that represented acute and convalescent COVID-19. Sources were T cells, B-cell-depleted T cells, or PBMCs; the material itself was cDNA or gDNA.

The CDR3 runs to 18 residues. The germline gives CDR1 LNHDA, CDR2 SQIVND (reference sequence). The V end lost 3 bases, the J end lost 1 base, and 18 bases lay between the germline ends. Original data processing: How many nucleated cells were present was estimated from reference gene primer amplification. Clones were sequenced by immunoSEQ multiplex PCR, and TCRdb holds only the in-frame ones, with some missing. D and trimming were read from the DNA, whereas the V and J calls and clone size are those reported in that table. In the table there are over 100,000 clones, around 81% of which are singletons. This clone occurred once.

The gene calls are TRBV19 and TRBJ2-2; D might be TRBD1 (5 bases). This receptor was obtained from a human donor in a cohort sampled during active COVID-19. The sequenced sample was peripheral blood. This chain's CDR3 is CASSIRSPGLGNTGELFF. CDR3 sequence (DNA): TGTGCCAGTAGTATCCGAAGCCCAGGGTTGGGGAACACCGGGGAGCTGTTTTTT.